Following are 22 T cell receptor beta chains from one sample sequenced in a study of CD8+ T cells in alopecia areata (dated by TCRdb to the late 2010s). The time point label for this specimen denotes: baseline before oral tofacitinib. The receptor library was made with the immunoSEQ multiplex PCR assay. For TCR sequencing, RNA was extracted from every sample and reverse transcribed into cDNA to serve as template. TCRdb stores this immuneACCESS table with in-frame sequences only. Part of the clones is absent; in the studies checked, under half of the shortfall reflects unresolved V genes, and no reason is known for the rest. A total of hundreds of thousands of clones appear in this sample, about three fifths of them only once. Jointly, the top ten make up less than 0.6% of the sample. The sample in question was CD4+ T cells sorted from blood, obtained at week 0. All receptors derive from a human donor with alopecia areata.

This clone was found a few times. J is TRBJ2-2 and V is TRBV29-1, with 7 bases matching TRBD1. The CDR3 has 14 residues. Germline CDR1 reads SQVTM; CDR2 reads ANQGSEA. V dropped 4 bases and J dropped 4; count of bases not matched to a gene: 6. The CDR3 is CSVAPGQPTGELFF. The CDR3, as DNA: TGCAGCGTTGCACCGGGACAGCCCACCGGGGAGCTGTTTTTT.

This chain links TRBV6-5 with TRBJ1-3, with TRBD1 matching over 8 bases. The germline V gene has CDR1 MNHEY and CDR2 SVGAGI. This CDR3 region has 15 residues. Trimming cost V 5 bases and J 4 bases; bases outside gene matches: 7. CDR3 amino acids: CASSHPTGAGNTIYF. DNA of the CDR3: TGTGCCAGCAGTCATCCGACAGGGGCAGGAAACACCATATATTTT.

The chain carries TRBV30 and TRBJ1-5, with D perhaps matching TRBD1 (5 bases). The V end was cut by 2 bases, the J end by 0 bases, with 14 bases between. CDR3 length: 16 residues. Germline loops: CDR1 GTSNPN, CDR2 SVGIG (reference sequence). CDR3 nucleotide sequence: TGTGCCTGGAGTCGCAGGGTTGGGTATAGCAATCAGCCCCAGCATTTT. Its protein product is CAWSRRVGYSNQPQHF. Drawing the rest from reference TRBV30 and TRBJ1-5, the complete variable domain is SQTIHQWPATLVQPVGSPLSLECTVEGTSNPNLYWYRQAAGRGLQLLFYSVGIGQISSEVPQNLSASRPQDRQFILSSKKLLLSDSGFYLCAWSRRVGYSNQPQHFGDGTRLSIL.

This clone was observed a few times. This chain connects TRBV7-9 to TRBJ2-3; the D is unclear. Between the trimmed V and J ends, which lost 3 bases and 4 bases, there was a span of 17 bases. From germline, CDR1 is SEHNR and CDR2 FQNEAQ (reference sequence). The CDR3 is 16 amino acids. Here the CDR3 reads CASSFRRVESSDTQYF. As DNA, the CDR3 is TGTGCCAGCAGCTTCCGTCGGGTCGAGTCGTCAGATACGCAGTATTTT. The whole variable domain, filled in from reference TRBV7-9 and TRBJ2-3, reads DTGVSQNPRHKITKRGQNVTFRCDPISEHNRLYWYRQTLGQGPEFLTYFQNEAQLEKSRLLSDRFSAERPKGSFSTLEIQRTEQGDSAMYLCASSFRRVESSDTQYFGPGTRLTVL.

This chain links TRBV4-1 with TRBJ1-5; TRBD1 matches at 7 bases. The junction had 5 bases not matched to a gene; V was cut back by 2 bases and J by 1 base. The CDR3 runs to 16 residues. CDR1 is MGHRA and CDR2 is YSYEKL in the germline V gene. This CDR3 is CASSQPTGPSNQPQHF. The CDR3 coding sequence is TGCGCCAGCAGCCAACCGACAGGGCCGAGCAATCAGCCCCAGCATTTT.

The V call is TRBV7-9, the J call TRBJ1-5; the D gene is possibly TRBD1 (6 bases). The V end lost 1 base, the J end lost 0 bases, and 13 bases lay between the germline ends. From germline, CDR1 is SEHNR and CDR2 FQNEAQ (reference sequence). This CDR3 spans 17 amino acids. The CDR3 reads CASSLDRTGYSNQPQHF. The CDR3 DNA is TGTGCCAGCAGCTTAGACCGAACAGGGTATAGCAATCAGCCCCAGCATTTT.

The rearrangement links TRBV5-1 to TRBJ2-5, with TRBD1 matching 7 bases. This CDR3 region has 15 residues. Germline CDR1 SGHRS, CDR2 YFSETQ. Unmatched junction bases numbered 7, after V lost 2 bases and J lost 3 bases. As DNA, the CDR3 is TGCGCCAGCAGCTTACGCAGGGACAGAGAAGAGACCCAGTACTTC. Amino acid sequence: CASSLRRDREETQYF.

The chain combines TRBV30 with TRBJ1-5; D ambiguous. CDR3 size: 14 residues. With 2 bases removed from V and 4 bases from J, the gap between germline ends came to 12 bases. Per the germline V gene, CDR1 is GTSNPN and CDR2 is SVGIG (reference sequence). CDR3 DNA sequence: TGTGCCTGGAGTTTTGGTACAGCAAATCAGCCCCAGCATTTT. Translated: CAWSFGTANQPQHF.

This clone was counted a single time. The V gene is TRBV29-1, the J gene TRBJ2-7; D is possibly TRBD1 (6 bases). CDR3 length: 14 residues. The ends were cut back, 5 bases at V and 0 bases at J, with 14 bases in the middle. CDR1 is SQVTM, CDR2 ANQGSEA, per germline. The CDR3 region has the DNA TGCAGCGTTTCAGGGGCGACGTCCTCCTACGAGCAGTACTTC. It specifies CSVSGATSSYEQYF.

This clone was recorded a few times. The genes are TRBV5-1 and TRBJ2-2; the D is unclear. This CDR3 is built from 13 residues. Trimming cost V 1 base and J 6 bases, with 7 bases left between them. The V gene's germline CDR1 is SGHRS and CDR2 YFSETQ. The CDR3 region has the DNA TGCGCCAGCAGCTTGACCAGCGCCGGGGAGCTGTTTTTT. Its protein is CASSLTSAGELFF.

This clone has more than one count but fewer than ten. The chain recombines TRBV2 with TRBJ2-3; D is possibly TRBD1 or TRBD2 (6 bases each). The V gene lost 7 bases and the J gene lost 0 bases, with 11 bases spanning the gap. Looked up from germline, CDR1 is SNHLY and CDR2 is FYNNEI. This CDR3 has 14 amino acids. CDR3 protein: CASIEGGSTDTQYF. The CDR3 DNA reads as TGTGCCAGCATTGAGGGGGGTAGCACAGATACGCAGTATTTT.

The V gene is TRBV5-1, the J gene TRBJ2-7; no clear D. From germline, CDR1 is SGHRS and CDR2 YFSETQ. CDR3 length: 12 residues. Trimming pared 4 bases from V and 3 bases from J, leaving 8 bases between. For the CDR3, the DNA is TGCGCCAGCAGCAACTCCCTCTACGAGCAGTACTTC. As protein: CASSNSLYEQYF.

The chain couples TRBV7-3 to TRBJ2-6; D is ambiguous. Trimming cost V 4 bases and J 0 bases, with 7 bases left between them. CDR3 size: 15 residues. CDR1 is SGHTA, CDR2 FQGTGA, per germline. CDR3 amino acids: CASSSQHSGANVLTF. CDR3 sequence (DNA): TGTGCCAGCAGCTCACAGCACTCTGGGGCCAACGTCCTGACTTTC.

The rearrangement uses TRBV4-2 and TRBJ2-3; 9 bases align to TRBD2. The CDR3 runs to 16 residues. CDR1 is LGHNA, CDR2 YNFKEQ, per germline. With V trimmed by 4 bases and J by 2 bases, 7 bases remained unmatched. The CDR3 here is CASSLGASGNTDTQYF. The CDR3 bases are TGTGCCAGCAGCCTAGGGGCTAGCGGGAACACAGATACGCAGTATTTT.

The genes are TRBV6-6 and TRBJ1-2; D unresolved. The length of the CDR3 is 13 residues. The ends were cut back, 6 bases at V and 4 bases at J, with 12 bases in the middle. Germline V lookup: CDR1 MNHNY, CDR2 SVGAGI (reference sequence). The CDR3 bases are TGTGCCAGCAGAAATACGCGGGGCTATGGCTACACCTTC. This translates into CASRNTRGYGYTF.

This chain uses TRBV10-3 with TRBJ1-5; a weak D match, TRBD1 (6 bases). Germline V gene sequence: CDR1 ENHRY, CDR2 SYGVKD. The CDR3 sequence is 15 residues long. The V gene lost 4 bases and the J gene lost 3 bases, with 13 bases spanning the gap. The CDR3 region has the DNA TGTGCCATCAGTGCGGGAGGGGGTATCAATCAGCCCCAGCATTTT. Translation: CAISAGGGINQPQHF.

This chain joins TRBV9 and TRBJ2-7; 8 positions agree with TRBD2. Germline CDR1 reads SGDLS; CDR2 reads YYNGEE. With V trimmed by 0 bases and J by 3 bases, 5 bases remained unmatched. The CDR3 is 15 amino acids. The CDR3 here is CASSVGLARDYEQYF. The CDR3 nucleotides read TGTGCCAGCAGCGTAGGACTAGCGCGAGACTACGAGCAGTACTTC.

On this clone: The same CDR3 also results from other DNA sequences found in this sample. This chain connects TRBV9 to TRBJ1-1, with TRBD1 identical over 7 bases. Germline CDR1 SGDLS, CDR2 YYNGEE. The CDR3 has 14 amino acids. Unmatched junction bases numbered 0, after V lost 0 bases and J lost 1 base. CDR3 sequence reads: CASSVGTGNTEAFF. The CDR3 coding sequence is TGTGCCAGCAGCGTAGGGACAGGGAACACTGAAGCTTTCTTT.

This chain uses TRBV11-2 with TRBJ2-7, with 7 bases fitting TRBD2. Trimming removed 6 bases from V and 6 bases from J; junction bases left unmatched: 14. Germline V gives CDR1 SGHAT, CDR2 FQNNGV. The CDR3 is 15 amino acids. The CDR3: CASRQFGGGPSEQYF. CDR3 bases: TGTGCCAGCAGACAATTCGGGGGAGGGCCCAGCGAGCAGTACTTC.

This clone was found a few times. The chain couples TRBV5-6 to TRBJ2-1; TRBD1 aligns across 7 bases. J was trimmed by 0 bases and V by 5 bases; bases with no gene match: 5. Germline CDR1 is SGHDT and CDR2 is YYEEEE. The CDR3 has 15 residues. The CDR3 nucleotides are TGTGCCAGCAGATGGGACAGCCGCTCCTACAATGAGCAGTTCTTC. It is translated as CASRWDSRSYNEQFF.

V is TRBV6-1 and J is TRBJ2-3, with D perhaps matching TRBD1 (6 bases). Deletions cut 4 bases from V and 1 base from J, with 9 bases between. The CDR3 loop spans 14 amino acids. Germline CDR1 reads MNHNS; CDR2 reads SASEGT. The CDR3 nucleotides are TGTGCCAGCAGTGTGACAGGCCGCACAGATACGCAGTATTTT. Its protein is CASSVTGRTDTQYF.

This clone showed up just a few times. CDR3 sequence (DNA): TGTGCCAGCAGCTACTACCGAGAGGGTGGCTACACCTTC. Its translation: CASSYYREGGYTF. The chain joins TRBV7-8 to TRBJ1-2; D is ambiguous. The CDR3 is made up of 13 amino acids. CDR1 and CDR2 (germline): SGHVS, FQNEAQ. Trimming stripped 4 bases from V and 7 bases from J, with 13 bases between. Using reference TRBV7-8 and TRBJ1-2 for the parts outside the CDR3, the full variable domain is GAGVSQSPRYKVAKRGQDVALRCDPISGHVSLFWYQQALGQGPEFLTYFQNEAQLDKSGLPSDRFFAERPEGSVSTLKIQRTQQEDSAVYLCASSYYREGGYTFGSGTRLTVV.